These 16 T cell receptor beta chains were sequenced from one sample in a study of OX40 agonist ivuxolimab in advanced cancers. The method was immunoSEQ multiplex PCR; TCRdb's version includes in-frame clones alone and lacks a portion of them. Among approximately 28,000 clones listed, roughly 80% were seen once. The sequences come from CD4+ or CD8+ T cells sorted from blood, collected in a trial of the OX40 agonist ivuxolimab. Every receptor here comes from an adult with an advanced solid tumor such as melanoma, head and neck, liver or kidney cancer.

This clone turned up a few times. The chain carries TRBV9 and TRBJ1-1; a weak D match, TRBD1 (6 bases). Germline values: CDR1 SGDLS, CDR2 YYNGEE. The CDR3 extends over 13 amino acids. Trimming cost V 0 bases and J 8 bases, with 11 bases left between them. The CDR3 loop is CASSVDGGPEAFF. Here the CDR3 DNA reads TGTGCCAGCAGCGTAGATGGGGGGCCGGAAGCTTTCTTT.

This chain connects TRBV7-2 to TRBJ1-1, with TRBD1 identical over 7 bases. The ends lost 4 bases at V and 0 bases at J; junction bases unmatched: 14. CDR1 and CDR2 from the germline V gene are SGHTA and FQGNSA. CDR3 length: 18 residues. CDR3: CASSSQYGQVMMNTEAFF. The DNA for the CDR3 is TGTGCCAGCAGCTCACAATATGGACAGGTGATGATGAACACTGAAGCTTTCTTT. Based on the CDR3 plus reference TRBV7-2 and TRBJ1-1, the full variable domain is GAGVSQSPSNKVTEKGKDVELRCDPISGHTALYWYRQSLGQGLEFLIYFQGNSAPDKSGLPSDRFSAERTGGSVSTLTIQRTQQEDSAVYLCASSSQYGQVMMNTEAFFGQGTRLTVV.

The chain uses TRBV29-1 and TRBJ1-2, with D possibly being TRBD1 (6 bases). CDR1 and CDR2 (germline): SQVTM, ANQGSEA. The CDR3 runs 13 residues. Trimming took 5 bases from V and 0 from J, leaving 10 bases between them. CDR3 amino acids: CSVWGGPNYGYTF. CDR3 DNA sequence: TGCAGCGTTTGGGGGGGGCCTAACTATGGCTACACCTTC. Complete variable domain (other parts from reference TRBV29-1 and TRBJ1-2): SAVISQKPSRDICQRGTSLTIQCQVDSQVTMMFWYRQQPGQSLTLIATANQGSEATYESGFVIDKFPISRPNLTFSTLTVSNMSPEDSSIYLCSVWGGPNYGYTFGSGTRLTVV.

The CDR3 loop is CASSPTSSEQYF. CDR3 bases: TGTGCCAGCAGCCCAACTAGCAGCGAGCAGTACTTC. The chain combines TRBV7-9 with TRBJ2-7; a possible D gene is TRBD2 (6 bases). The CDR3 covers 12 residues. The V and J ends lost 5 bases and 6 bases respectively, with 11 bases between them. Germline V gives CDR1 SEHNR, CDR2 FQNEAQ (reference sequence).

This chain connects TRBV7-9 to TRBJ2-7, with 10 positions matching TRBD1. Germline-derived CDR1 and CDR2 are SEHNR and FQNEAQ (reference sequence). The CDR3 is made up of 14 amino acids. V dropped 5 bases and J dropped 5; count of bases not matched to a gene: 6. CDR3 loop: CASSQGQGFDEQYF. CDR3 in DNA: TGTGCCAGCAGCCAGGGACAGGGGTTCGACGAGCAGTACTTC.

The chain employs TRBV27 and TRBJ2-2, with D possibly TRBD1 on 5 matching bases. The CDR3 consists of 16 residues. Trimming pared 0 bases from V and 0 bases from J, leaving 8 bases between. Germline V gives CDR1 MNHEY, CDR2 SMNVEV (reference sequence). The CDR3 coding sequence is TGTGCCAGCAGTTTATCCCGGACAACGAACACCGGGGAGCTGTTTTTT. It encodes CASSLSRTTNTGELFF.

This sequence joins TRBV7-9 and TRBJ2-2, with a weak D call TRBD2 (6 bases). Germline assignment: CDR1 SEHNR and CDR2 FQNEAQ (reference sequence). Trimming left V 5 bases short and J 2 bases short, with 15 bases between. This CDR3 is built from 16 residues. Here the CDR3 reads CASSARDFTNTGELFF. The CDR3 DNA is TGTGCCAGCAGCGCCCGGGACTTTACAAACACCGGGGAGCTGTTTTTT.

The chain combines TRBV10-2 with TRBJ1-3; a weak D match, TRBD1 (6 bases). V shed 7 bases and J shed 8 bases, with 15 bases lying between them. Germline assignment: CDR1 WSHSY and CDR2 SAAADI. This CDR3 contains 13 residues. This CDR3 is CASTEGGLDTIYF. The CDR3 region has the DNA TGCGCCAGCACCGAAGGGGGGTTGGACACCATATATTTT.

The rearrangement uses TRBV5-5 and TRBJ2-1; 8 nucleotides line up with TRBD1. Trimming removed 5 bases from V and 6 bases from J; junction bases left unmatched: 4. Germline CDR1 and CDR2: SGHKS and YYEKEE (reference sequence). CDR3 length: 13 residues. In DNA, the CDR3 is TGTGCCAGCAGGGTTGGGACAGGCAATGAGCAGTTCTTC. Amino acids: CASRVGTGNEQFF. The whole variable domain, remainder taken from reference TRBV5-5 and TRBJ2-1, is DAGVTQSPTHLIKTRGQQVTLRCSPISGHKSVSWYQQVLGQGPQFIFQYYEKEERGRGNFPDRFSARQFPNYSSELNVNALLLGDSALYLCASRVGTGNEQFFGPGTRLTVL.

The chain combines TRBV19 with TRBJ2-7, with TRBD1 identical over 7 bases. Trimming removed 7 bases from V and 2 bases from J; junction bases left unmatched: 8. Per germline, CDR1 LNHDA and CDR2 SQIVND (reference sequence). There are 14 residues in the CDR3. In nucleotides, the CDR3 is TGTGCCAGTACTGCTGCAGGGGGAGCCTACGAGCAGTACTTC. It encodes CASTAAGGAYEQYF.

The genes are TRBV13 and TRBJ1-1; 9 bases map to TRBD1. This CDR3 comprises 17 residues. From germline, CDR1 is PRHDT and CDR2 FYEKMQ (reference sequence). The V and J ends lost 5 bases and 1 base, in that order; junction bases with no gene match: 11. CDR3 DNA sequence: TGTGCCAGCAGCGGGTGGGGAGACAGGGGGAGGAACACTGAAGCTTTCTTT. This gives the protein CASSGWGDRGRNTEAFF.

The rearrangement joins TRBV11-2 to TRBJ1-2; D is unresolved. V lost 4 bases and J 3 bases, leaving 15 bases between the germline ends. Germline V CDR1 and CDR2: SGHAT, FQNNGV. This CDR3 is 15 amino acids long. The CDR3 reads CASSSQTGMYYGYTF. The CDR3 DNA follows: TGTGCCAGCAGCTCCCAAACGGGGATGTACTATGGCTACACCTTC.

This chain connects TRBV5-5 to TRBJ2-7; perhaps TRBD2 as D (5 bases). The CDR3 loop spans 11 amino acids. The V end was cut by 0 bases, the J end by 9 bases, with 7 bases between. Per the germline V gene, CDR1 is SGHKS and CDR2 is YYEKEE (reference sequence). The CDR3 is CASSLVGVQYF. CDR3 nucleotide sequence: TGTGCCAGCAGCTTGGTGGGAGTGCAGTACTTC.

V gene TRBV27 combines with J gene TRBJ2-5, with D maybe TRBD1 (7 bases). This CDR3 contains 16 residues. The ends were cut back, 4 bases at V and 1 base at J, with 16 bases in the middle. Germline V gives CDR1 MNHEY, CDR2 SMNVEV (reference sequence). DNA for the CDR3: TGTGCCAGCAGTTCCCAGGGGGGTGGGGGCCAAGAGACCCAGTACTTC. Amino acids: CASSSQGGGGQETQYF.

This clone has only a few counts. V usage is TRBV9 and J usage is TRBJ2-7; TRBD2 aligns across 7 bases. Germline V gene lookup returns CDR1 SGDLS and CDR2 YYNGEE. Trimming removed 0 bases from V and 3 bases from J; junction bases left unmatched: 9. The CDR3 is 16 amino acids. The CDR3 is CASSVAAGVGHYEQYF. The DNA for the CDR3 is TGTGCCAGCAGCGTAGCGGCGGGGGTAGGGCACTACGAGCAGTACTTC.

In this sample, this clone is medium-sized. The chain links TRBV15 to TRBJ1-2; unclear D gene. Germline CDR1 is LNHNV and CDR2 is YYDKDF (reference sequence). V lost 5 bases, J lost 4 bases, and 11 bases lay in between. The CDR3 contains 13 residues. The CDR3 protein is CATSVLTFYGYTF. The CDR3 DNA is TGTGCCACCAGCGTGTTGACCTTCTATGGCTACACCTTC.